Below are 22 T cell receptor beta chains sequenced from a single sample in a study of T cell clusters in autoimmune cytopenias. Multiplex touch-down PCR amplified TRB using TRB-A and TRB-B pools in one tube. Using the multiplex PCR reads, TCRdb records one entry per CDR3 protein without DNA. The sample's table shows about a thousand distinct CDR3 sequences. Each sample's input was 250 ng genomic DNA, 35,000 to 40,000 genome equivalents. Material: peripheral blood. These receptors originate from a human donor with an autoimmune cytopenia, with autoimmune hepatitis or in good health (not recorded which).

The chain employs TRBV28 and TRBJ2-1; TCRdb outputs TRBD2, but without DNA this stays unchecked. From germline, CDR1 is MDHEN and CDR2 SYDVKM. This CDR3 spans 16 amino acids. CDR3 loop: CASTTPLAGVADEQFF.

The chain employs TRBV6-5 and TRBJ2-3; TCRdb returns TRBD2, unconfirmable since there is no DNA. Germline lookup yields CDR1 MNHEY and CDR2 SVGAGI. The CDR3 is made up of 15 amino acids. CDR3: CAISASGRGTDTQYF.

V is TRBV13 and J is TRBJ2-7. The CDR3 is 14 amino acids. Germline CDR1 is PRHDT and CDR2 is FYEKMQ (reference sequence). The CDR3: CASSSGQDPYEQYF.

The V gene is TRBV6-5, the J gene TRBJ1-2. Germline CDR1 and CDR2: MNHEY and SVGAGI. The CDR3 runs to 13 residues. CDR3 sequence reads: CASSDGPYYGYTF.

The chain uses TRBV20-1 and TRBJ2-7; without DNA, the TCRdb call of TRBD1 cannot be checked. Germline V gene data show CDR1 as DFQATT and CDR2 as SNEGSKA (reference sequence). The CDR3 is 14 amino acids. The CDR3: CSAKIRDGSYEQYF.

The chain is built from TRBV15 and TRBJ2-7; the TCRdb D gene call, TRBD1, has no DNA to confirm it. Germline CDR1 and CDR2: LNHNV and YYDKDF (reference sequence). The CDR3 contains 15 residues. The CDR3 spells CATSSPTTGRNEQYF.

The CDR3 reads CASSPDRGSTGELFF. The chain carries TRBV6-5 and TRBJ2-2; TCRdb outputs TRBD1, but without DNA this stays unchecked. This CDR3 is built from 15 residues. Germline CDR1 and CDR2: MNHEY and SVGAGI.

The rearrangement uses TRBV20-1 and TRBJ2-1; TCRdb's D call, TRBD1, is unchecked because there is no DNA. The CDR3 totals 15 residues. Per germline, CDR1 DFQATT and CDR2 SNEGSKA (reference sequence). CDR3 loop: CSAADGQGAYNEQFF.

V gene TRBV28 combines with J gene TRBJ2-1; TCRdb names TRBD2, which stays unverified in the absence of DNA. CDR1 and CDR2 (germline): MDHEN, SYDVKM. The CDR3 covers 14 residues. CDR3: CASSFEGGLYEQFF.

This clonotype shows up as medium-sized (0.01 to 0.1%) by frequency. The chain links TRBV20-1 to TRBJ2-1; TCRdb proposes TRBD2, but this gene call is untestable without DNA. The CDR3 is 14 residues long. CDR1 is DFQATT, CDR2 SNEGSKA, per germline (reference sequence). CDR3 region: CSANPTSGRGEQFF.

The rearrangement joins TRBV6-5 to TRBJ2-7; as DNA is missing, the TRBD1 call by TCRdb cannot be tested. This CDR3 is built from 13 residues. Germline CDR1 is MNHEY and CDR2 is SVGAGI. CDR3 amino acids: CASSFGQSYEQYF.

The CDR3 sequence: CAWNRVWNTEAFF. The rearrangement links TRBV30 to TRBJ1-1; TCRdb designates TRBD1, a call that cannot be tested without DNA. Germline CDR1 and CDR2: GTSNPN and SVGIG (reference sequence). The CDR3 has 13 residues.

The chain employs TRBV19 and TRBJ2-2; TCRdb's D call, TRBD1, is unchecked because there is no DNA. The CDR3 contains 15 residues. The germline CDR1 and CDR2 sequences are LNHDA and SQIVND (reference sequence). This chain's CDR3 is CATSRDRANTGELFF.

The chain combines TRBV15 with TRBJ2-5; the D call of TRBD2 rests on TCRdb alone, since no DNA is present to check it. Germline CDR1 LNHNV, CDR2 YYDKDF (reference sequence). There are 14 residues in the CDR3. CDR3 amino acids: CATSKAGGGETQYF.

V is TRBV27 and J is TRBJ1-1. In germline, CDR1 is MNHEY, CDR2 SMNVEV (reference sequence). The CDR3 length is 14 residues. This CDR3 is CASSLVSTNTEAFF.

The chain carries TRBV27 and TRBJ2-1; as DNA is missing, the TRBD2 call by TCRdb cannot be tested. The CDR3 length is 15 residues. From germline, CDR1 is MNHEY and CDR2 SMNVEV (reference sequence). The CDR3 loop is CASSSGLANYNEQFF.

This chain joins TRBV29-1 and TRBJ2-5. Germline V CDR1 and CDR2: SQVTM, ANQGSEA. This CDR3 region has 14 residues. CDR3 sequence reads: CSVEDKGNQETQYF. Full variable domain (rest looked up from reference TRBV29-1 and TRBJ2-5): SAVISQKPSRDICQRGTSLTIQCQVDSQVTMMFWYRQQPGQSLTLIATANQGSEATYESGFVIDKFPISRPNLTFSTLTVSNMSPEDSSIYLCSVEDKGNQETQYFGPGTRLLVL.

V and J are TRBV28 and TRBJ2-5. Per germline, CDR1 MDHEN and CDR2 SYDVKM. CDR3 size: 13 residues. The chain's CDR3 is CASSFVMGETQYF.

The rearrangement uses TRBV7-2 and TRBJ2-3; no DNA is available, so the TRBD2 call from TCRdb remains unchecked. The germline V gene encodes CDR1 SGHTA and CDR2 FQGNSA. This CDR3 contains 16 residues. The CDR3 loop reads CANLLTSIRSTDTQYF.

The CDR3: CASSEWREGLRTDTQYF. This chain links TRBV6-5 with TRBJ2-3; the TCRdb call, TRBD2, lacks DNA for checking. CDR1 is MNHEY and CDR2 is SVGAGI in the germline V gene. The CDR3 is 17 residues long.

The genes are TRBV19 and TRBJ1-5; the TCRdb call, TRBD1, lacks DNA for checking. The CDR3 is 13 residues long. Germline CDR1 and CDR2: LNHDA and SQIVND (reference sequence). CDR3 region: CASTLQGDQPQHF.

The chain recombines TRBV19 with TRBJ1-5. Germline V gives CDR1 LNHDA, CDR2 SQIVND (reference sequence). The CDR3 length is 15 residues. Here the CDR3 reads CASSKTAQGNQPQHF. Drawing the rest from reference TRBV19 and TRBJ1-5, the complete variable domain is DGGITQSPKYLFRKEGQNVTLSCEQNLNHDAMYWYRQDPGQGLRLIYYSQIVNDFQKGDIAEGYSVSREKKESFPLTVTSAQKNPTAFYLCASSKTAQGNQPQHFGDGTRLSIL.